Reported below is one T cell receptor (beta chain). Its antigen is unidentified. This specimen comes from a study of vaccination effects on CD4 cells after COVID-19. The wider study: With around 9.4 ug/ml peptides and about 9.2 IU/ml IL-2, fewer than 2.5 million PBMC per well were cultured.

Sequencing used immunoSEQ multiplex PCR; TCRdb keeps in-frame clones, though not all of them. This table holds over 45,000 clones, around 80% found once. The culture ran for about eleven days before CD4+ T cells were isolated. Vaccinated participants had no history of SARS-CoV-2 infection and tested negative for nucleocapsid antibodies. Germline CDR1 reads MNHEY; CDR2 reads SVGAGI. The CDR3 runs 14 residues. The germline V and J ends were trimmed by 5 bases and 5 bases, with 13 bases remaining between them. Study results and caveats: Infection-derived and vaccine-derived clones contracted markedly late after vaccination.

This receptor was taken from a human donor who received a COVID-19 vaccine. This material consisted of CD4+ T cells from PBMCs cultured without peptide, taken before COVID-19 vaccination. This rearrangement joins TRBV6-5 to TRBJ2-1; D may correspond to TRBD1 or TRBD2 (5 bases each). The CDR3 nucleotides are TGTGCCAGCAGTCCCGGGACGGCCAACAATGAGCAGTTCTTC. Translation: CASSPGTANNEQFF.